A single sample gave rise to the 27 T cell receptor beta chains below, sequenced in a study of T cell responses to AZD1222 COVID-19 vaccine. Repertoires were generated with immunoSEQ multiplex PCR, while TCRdb's copy carries only in-frame clones and drops some. The repertoire holds around 87,000 clones, 75% to 90% seen once, with 2% to 2.5% in the top ten. Sequences were derived from peripheral blood, sampled 28 days after the second AZD1222 dose. The source of these receptors is an adult who received the AZD1222 COVID-19 vaccine.

J is TRBJ2-5 and V is TRBV6-5; 7 bases are a match to TRBD2. The CDR3 is made up of 14 amino acids. Germline V lookup: CDR1 MNHEY, CDR2 SVGAGI. V shed 7 bases and J 1 base; nucleotides not matched to a gene: 6. The DNA of the CDR3 is TGTGCCAGCAAGCCAGCGGGGTCCCAAGAGACCCAGTACTTC. This sequence encodes CASKPAGSQETQYF.

Only a few counts were recorded for this clone. This chain connects TRBV7-3 to TRBJ1-6; TRBD1 agrees at 8 bases. The CDR3 spans 15 residues. The V gene's germline CDR1 is SGHTA and CDR2 FQGTGA. The J segment lost 8 bases and the V segment lost 2 bases, leaving 5 bases of the junction unmatched. The CDR3 nucleotides are TGTGCCAGCAGCTTAGGGGGGACAGGCCATTCACCCCTCCACTTT. It encodes CASSLGGTGHSPLHF.

The chain links TRBV7-9 to TRBJ2-7, with TRBD1 matching 9 bases. Germline V gene data show CDR1 as SEHNR and CDR2 as FQNEAQ (reference sequence). This CDR3 comprises 16 residues. With 1 base clipped from V and 3 bases from J, the junction kept 7 bases outside the gene matches. In DNA, the CDR3 is TGTGCCAGCAGCTTAGAGGGGACGGGACAGGGCTACGAGCAGTACTTC. Translation gives CASSLEGTGQGYEQYF.

This chain links TRBV5-6 with TRBJ1-1, with no clear D. The V gene lost 1 base and the J gene lost 4 bases, with 14 bases spanning the gap. Germline CDR1 and CDR2: SGHDT and YYEEEE. This CDR3 has 15 residues. This CDR3 reads CASSLLGDLATEAFF. The CDR3 nucleotides are TGTGCCAGCAGCTTGCTCGGGGATTTGGCCACTGAAGCTTTCTTT. Using reference TRBV5-6 and TRBJ1-1 for the parts outside the CDR3, the full variable domain is DAGVTQSPTHLIKTRGQQVTLRCSPKSGHDTVSWYQQALGQGPQFIFQYYEEEERQRGNFPDRFSGHQFPNYSSELNVNALLLGDSALYLCASSLLGDLATEAFFGQGTRLTVV.

The gene calls are TRBV6-6 and TRBJ1-1, with 9 bases lining up with TRBD1. CDR3 length equals 19 residues. V lost 6 bases and J lost 5; bases outside the gene matches: 22. The V gene's germline CDR1 is MNHNY and CDR2 SVGAGI (reference sequence). The CDR3 sequence is CASSWDRVGRGTHGTEAFF. CDR3 nucleotide sequence: TGTGCCAGCAGCTGGGACAGGGTTGGCCGGGGCACCCACGGAACTGAAGCTTTCTTT.

The chain recombines TRBV6-6 with TRBJ1-1; TRBD1 matches 7 bases. There are 16 residues in the CDR3. Germline lookup yields CDR1 MNHNY and CDR2 SVGAGI (reference sequence). Unmatched junction bases numbered 13, after V lost 2 bases and J lost 7 bases. The CDR3 reads CASSYGKDRDTNEAFF. CDR3 nucleotide sequence: TGTGCCAGCAGTTACGGGAAAGACAGGGATACCAATGAAGCTTTCTTT.

V and J are TRBV20-1 and TRBJ1-2; D ambiguous. CDR1 and CDR2 from the germline V gene are DFQATT and SNEGSKA (reference sequence). This CDR3 is 12 amino acids long. The ends were cut back, 3 bases at V and 2 bases at J, with 7 bases in the middle. The CDR3 nucleotides are TGCAGTGCTAGTGCGGGGAACTATGGCTACACCTTC. Protein sequence: CSASAGNYGYTF.

DNA of the CDR3: TGTGCCAGCTCACGGGTCCGTCAGCCCCAGCATTTT. This translates into CASSRVRQPQHF. The rearrangement uses TRBV18 and TRBJ1-5, with D unclear. Between the trimmed V and J ends, which lost 4 bases and 6 bases, there was a span of 7 bases. The CDR3 has 12 amino acids. The germline gives CDR1 KGHSH, CDR2 LQKENI.

The CDR3 loop is CATSRDLGGGGLGTDTQYF. CDR3 DNA sequence: TGTGCCACCAGCAGAGATCTTGGCGGGGGGGGCCTAGGGACAGATACGCAGTATTTT. The chain links TRBV15 to TRBJ2-3; the match to TRBD2 covers 9 bases. This CDR3 is built from 19 residues. Germline lookup yields CDR1 LNHNV and CDR2 YYDKDF (reference sequence). V lost 0 bases, J lost 3 bases, and 13 bases stayed unmatched. Variable domain in full (rest from reference TRBV15 and TRBJ2-3): DAMVIQNPRYQVTQFGKPVTLSCSQTLNHNVMYWYQQKSSQAPKLLFHYYDKDFNNEADTPDNFQSRRPNTSFCFLDIRSPGLGDTAMYLCATSRDLGGGGLGTDTQYFGPGTRLTVL.

The chain links TRBV5-6 to TRBJ1-1; D might be TRBD1 (6 bases). Per germline, CDR1 SGHDT and CDR2 YYEEEE. The CDR3 consists of 15 residues. V lost 5 bases and J lost 3, with 17 bases in between. CDR3 bases: TGTGCCAGCAGTCCGCTTGCGACAGGCCACACTGAAGCTTTCTTT. Its translation is CASSPLATGHTEAFF.

V usage is TRBV29-1 and J usage is TRBJ1-1; maybe TRBD1 (6 bases). Germline lookup yields CDR1 SQVTM and CDR2 ANQGSEA. V gave up 2 bases and J gave up 1 base, with 8 bases separating them. CDR3 size: 13 residues. As DNA, the CDR3 is TGCAGCGTTGAACCCAGGGGGAACACTGAAGCTTTCTTT. It codes for CSVEPRGNTEAFF.

The J gene is TRBJ2-7, the V gene TRBV3-1 (or the pseudogene TRBV3-2); D is perhaps TRBD2 (6 bases). The CDR3 covers 14 residues. Trimming removed 0 bases from V and 9 bases from J, with 15 bases in between. CDR1 is LGHDT, CDR2 YNNKEL, per germline (reference sequence). This chain's CDR3 is CASSQEGLSGGQYF. Here the CDR3 DNA reads TGTGCCAGCAGCCAAGAAGGACTATCCGGGGGGCAGTACTTC.

The gene calls are TRBV6-8 and TRBJ1-4; the D is unclear. Germline loops: CDR1 MNHGY, CDR2 SAAAGT. With 10 bases removed from V and 0 bases from J, the gap between germline ends came to 15 bases. The CDR3 has 15 amino acids. CDR3 sequence (DNA): TGTGCCAACCTGTGGGAGTTTGCAACTAATGAAAAACTGTTTTTT. Translation gives CANLWEFATNEKLFF.

The rearrangement links TRBV12-3 or TRBV12-4 to TRBJ1-2; D is unclear. The CDR3 runs to 12 residues. The V end was cut by 5 bases, the J end by 9 bases, with 13 bases between. This chain's CDR3 is CASSPPSSRYTF. The CDR3 coding sequence is TGTGCCAGCAGTCCTCCCTCATCTCGCTACACCTTC.

The gene calls are TRBV13 and TRBJ1-2; D not certain. CDR3 length: 13 residues. Germline V gives CDR1 PRHDT, CDR2 FYEKMQ (reference sequence). Trimming left V 8 bases short and J 4 bases short, with 14 bases between. The CDR3 region is CASGSSGTYGYTF. The CDR3 DNA reads TGTGCCAGCGGTAGTTCAGGTACCTATGGCTACACCTTC.

In its sample, this clone is medium-sized. CDR3 sequence reads: CASSQDNLSGANVLTF. The CDR3 coding sequence is TGTGCCAGCAGCCAAGATAACTTATCTGGGGCCAACGTCCTGACTTTC. The rearrangement joins TRBV4-2 to TRBJ2-6; D not resolved. The CDR3 spans 16 residues. V dropped 0 bases and J dropped 1 base, with 7 bases sitting between them. The germline CDR1 and CDR2 sequences are LGHNA and YNFKEQ.

This sequence joins TRBV11-2 and TRBJ2-2; 10 nucleotides agree with TRBD1. The CDR3 length is 16 residues. Germline CDR1 SGHAT, CDR2 FQNNGV. With V trimmed by 0 bases and J by 4 bases, 2 bases remained unmatched. The CDR3 loop is CASSLETGGLTGELFF. The CDR3 DNA reads TGTGCCAGCAGCTTAGAGACAGGGGGCCTCACCGGGGAGCTGTTTTTT.

The chain links TRBV29-1 to TRBJ1-2; D uncertain. The germline CDR1 and CDR2 sequences are SQVTM and ANQGSEA. The CDR3 sequence is 12 residues long. The V gene lost 7 bases and the J gene lost 1 base, with 10 bases spanning the gap. CDR3 residues: CSAEQDNYGYTF. The CDR3 bases are TGCAGCGCTGAGCAGGATAACTATGGCTACACCTTC.

The chain is built from TRBV27 and TRBJ2-7, with 8 bases identical to TRBD1. Unmatched junction bases numbered 13, after V lost 5 bases and J lost 1 base. The CDR3 covers 17 residues. CDR1 and CDR2 from the germline V gene are MNHEY and SMNVEV (reference sequence). Here the CDR3 DNA reads TGTGCCAGCAGTCTCGGACAGGGTTCCATCAGGTCCTACGAGCAGTACTTC. Protein: CASSLGQGSIRSYEQYF.

The chain is built from TRBV10-2 and TRBJ1-2; a weak D match, TRBD1 (5 bases). Between the trimmed V and J ends, which lost 6 bases and 0 bases, there was a span of 17 bases. The CDR3 is made up of 16 amino acids. The germline V gene has CDR1 WSHSY and CDR2 SAAADI. CDR3 protein: CASSRTGDSSNYGYTF. The CDR3 region has the DNA TGCGCCAGCAGCCGCACCGGTGACAGCTCTAACTATGGCTACACCTTC.

This clone was picked up one time. The rearrangement joins TRBV7-9 to TRBJ2-7; D is possibly TRBD1 or TRBD2 (5 bases each). CDR1 is SEHNR, CDR2 FQNEAQ, per germline (reference sequence). The CDR3 runs to 14 residues. Deletions cut 2 bases from V and 7 bases from J, with 15 bases between. CDR3 coding DNA: TGTGCCAGCAGCTTATTGGGGGAACCTAAAGAGCAGTACTTC. As protein: CASSLLGEPKEQYF.

The chain recombines TRBV6-2 or TRBV6-3 with TRBJ1-2, with 8 nucleotides matching TRBD1. The CDR3 runs to 14 residues. Trimming cost V 6 bases and J 4 bases; bases outside gene matches: 7. Germline values: CDR1 MNHEY, CDR2 SVGEGT. The chain's CDR3 is CASSPIGQGYGYTF. CDR3 bases: TGTGCCAGCAGCCCTATCGGACAGGGCTATGGCTACACCTTC.

The chain joins TRBV25-1 to TRBJ1-2; 9 bases are a match to TRBD1. The CDR3 contains 16 residues. V lost 2 bases and J lost 6; bases outside the gene matches: 10. Germline V CDR1 and CDR2: MGHDK, SYGVNS. The CDR3: CASSELRQGGYHGYTF. The CDR3 DNA reads as TGTGCCAGCAGTGAACTACGACAGGGGGGGTATCATGGCTACACCTTC.

This chain joins TRBV23-1 and TRBJ2-1, with a weak D call TRBD2 (5 bases). TRBV23-1 carries the ORF label, with uncertain function. The V end lost 6 bases, the J end lost 5 bases, and 20 bases lay between the germline ends. There are 16 residues in the CDR3. CDR3 region: CASSLRRERANNEQFF. The CDR3, as DNA: TGCGCCAGCAGCCTGAGAAGGGAGCGAGCGAACAATGAGCAGTTCTTC.

This clone was observed a single time. The chain uses TRBV10-3 and TRBJ1-2; 7 positions agree with TRBD1. CDR3 length: 13 residues. With V trimmed by 6 bases and J by 5 bases, 6 bases remained unmatched. In germline, CDR1 is ENHRY, CDR2 SYGVKD. Written as DNA, the CDR3 is TGTGCCATCAGCGACAGGGAGGGTTATGGCTACACCTTC. This codes for CAISDREGYGYTF.

This chain connects TRBV2 to TRBJ1-3; no definite D call. V lost 3 bases to trimming and J lost 0 bases, with 9 bases between them. This CDR3 spans 15 amino acids. The V gene's germline CDR1 is SNHLY and CDR2 FYNNEI. The CDR3 DNA follows: TGTGCCAGCAGTGAGCAGAGTGGCTCTGGAAACACCATATATTTT. It translates to CASSEQSGSGNTIYF.

This clone was seen once. The chain employs TRBV6-6 and TRBJ1-5, with 7 bases that match TRBD1. CDR1 is MNHNY, CDR2 SVGAGI, per germline (reference sequence). The CDR3 is 15 residues long. With 7 bases clipped from V and 3 bases from J, the junction kept 9 bases outside the gene matches. The CDR3 region is CASTWDSAPNQPQHF. CDR3 coding DNA: TGTGCCAGCACCTGGGACAGCGCTCCCAATCAGCCCCAGCATTTT.